The TCR beta chain under discussion was sequenced for a study of T cell responses to AZD1222 COVID-19 vaccine. The method was immunoSEQ multiplex PCR; TCRdb's version includes in-frame clones alone and lacks a portion of them. The sample gives approximately 110,000 clones, 70% to 90% of which show up once; 7.7% is in the top ten. CDR3 size: 11 residues. Germline loops: CDR1 SGHRS, CDR2 YFSETQ. The V end lost 6 bases, the J end lost 6 bases, and 7 bases lay between the germline ends. The table lists this clone with a count of one. The sample was peripheral blood, taken on day 0 of AZD1222 vaccination. V and J are TRBV5-1 and TRBJ2-1; D gene ambiguous. This receptor was identified in an adult in good health. CDR3 in DNA: TGCGCCAGCACCCCTGGCAATGAGCAGTTCTTC. This encodes CASTPGNEQFF.